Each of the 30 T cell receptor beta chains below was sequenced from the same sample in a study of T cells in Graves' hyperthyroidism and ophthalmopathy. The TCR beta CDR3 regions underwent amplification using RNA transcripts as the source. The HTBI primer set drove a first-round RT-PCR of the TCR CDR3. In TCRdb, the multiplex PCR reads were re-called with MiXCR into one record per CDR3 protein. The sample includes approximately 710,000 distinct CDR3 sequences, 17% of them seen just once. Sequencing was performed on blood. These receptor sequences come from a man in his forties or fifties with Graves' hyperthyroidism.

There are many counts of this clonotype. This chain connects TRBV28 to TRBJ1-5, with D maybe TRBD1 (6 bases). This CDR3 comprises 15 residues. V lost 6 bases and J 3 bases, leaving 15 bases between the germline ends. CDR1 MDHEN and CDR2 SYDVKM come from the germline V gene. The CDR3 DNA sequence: TGTGCCAGCAGACCTCCGGGACATTCCAATCAGCCCCAGCATTTT. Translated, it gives CASRPPGHSNQPQHF.

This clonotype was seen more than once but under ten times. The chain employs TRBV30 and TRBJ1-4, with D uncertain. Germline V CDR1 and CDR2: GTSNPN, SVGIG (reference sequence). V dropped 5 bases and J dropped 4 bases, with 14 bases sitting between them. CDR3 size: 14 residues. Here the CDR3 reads CAWSKGPYNEKLFF. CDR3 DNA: TGTGCCTGGTCGAAGGGTCCCTATAATGAAAAACTGTTTTTT. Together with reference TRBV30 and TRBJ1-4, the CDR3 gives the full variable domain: SQTIHQWPATLVQPVGSPLSLECTVEGTSNPNLYWYRQAAGRGLQLLFYSVGIGQISSEVPQNLSASRPQDRQFILSSKKLLLSDSGFYLCAWSKGPYNEKLFFGSGTQLSVL.

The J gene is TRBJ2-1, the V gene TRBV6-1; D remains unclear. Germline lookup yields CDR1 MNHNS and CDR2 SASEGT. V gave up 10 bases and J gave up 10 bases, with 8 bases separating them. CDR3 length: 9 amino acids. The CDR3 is CANDLEQFF. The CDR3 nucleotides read TGTGCCAACGACTTGGAGCAGTTCTTC.

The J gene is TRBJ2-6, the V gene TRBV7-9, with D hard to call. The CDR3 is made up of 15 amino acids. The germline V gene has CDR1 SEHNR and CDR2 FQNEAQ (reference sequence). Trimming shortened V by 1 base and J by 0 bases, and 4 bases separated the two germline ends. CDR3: CASSLDISGANVLTF. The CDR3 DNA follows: TGTGCCAGCAGCTTAGATATCTCTGGGGCCAACGTCCTGACTTTC. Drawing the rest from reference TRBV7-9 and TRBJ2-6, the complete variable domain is DTGVSQNPRHKITKRGQNVTFRCDPISEHNRLYWYRQTLGQGPEFLTYFQNEAQLEKSRLLSDRFSAERPKGSFSTLEIQRTEQGDSAMYLCASSLDISGANVLTFGAGSRLTVL.

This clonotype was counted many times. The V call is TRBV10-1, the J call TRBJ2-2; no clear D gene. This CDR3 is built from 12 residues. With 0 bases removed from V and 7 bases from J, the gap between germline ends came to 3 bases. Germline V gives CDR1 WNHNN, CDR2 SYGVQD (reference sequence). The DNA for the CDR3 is TGCGCCAGCAGTGAGTCGGGCGGGGAGCTGTTTTTT. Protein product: CASSESGGELFF.

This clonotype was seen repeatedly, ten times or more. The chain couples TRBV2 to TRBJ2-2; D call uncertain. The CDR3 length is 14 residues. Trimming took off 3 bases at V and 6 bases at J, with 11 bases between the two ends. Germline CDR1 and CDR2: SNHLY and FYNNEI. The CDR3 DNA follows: TGTGCCAGCAGTGATTGGGCAAGTCCCGGGGAGCTGTTTTTT. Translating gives CASSDWASPGELFF.

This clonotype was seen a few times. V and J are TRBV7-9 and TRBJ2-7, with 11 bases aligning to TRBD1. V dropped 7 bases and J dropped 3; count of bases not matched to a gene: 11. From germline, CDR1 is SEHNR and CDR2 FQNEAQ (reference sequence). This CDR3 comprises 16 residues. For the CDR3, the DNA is TGTGCCAGCAACATTGACCGGGACAGGGGGAACTACGAGCAGTACTTC. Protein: CASNIDRDRGNYEQYF.

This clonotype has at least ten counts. The CDR3 DNA is TGTGCCAGCAGTTTACTAGCGGGAGTTGATACGCAGTATTTT. Its protein product is CASSLLAGVDTQYF. V is TRBV6-2 or TRBV6-3 and J is TRBJ2-3, with 11 bases lining up with TRBD2. The J segment lost 6 bases and the V segment lost 4 bases, leaving 3 bases of the junction unmatched. There are 14 residues in the CDR3. Germline V gene sequence: CDR1 MNHEY, CDR2 SVGEGT.

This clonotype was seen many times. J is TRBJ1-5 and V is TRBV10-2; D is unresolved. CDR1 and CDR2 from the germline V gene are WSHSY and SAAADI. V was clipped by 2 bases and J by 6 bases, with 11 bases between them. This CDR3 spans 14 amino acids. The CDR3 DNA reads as TGCGCCAGCAGTGAGAGTGGGGTTGGTCAGCCCCAGCATTTT. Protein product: CASSESGVGQPQHF.

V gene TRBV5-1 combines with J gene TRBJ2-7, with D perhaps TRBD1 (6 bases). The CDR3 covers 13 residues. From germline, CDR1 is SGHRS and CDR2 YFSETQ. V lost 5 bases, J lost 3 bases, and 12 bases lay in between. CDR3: CASRLQDSYEQYF. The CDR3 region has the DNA TGCGCCAGCAGATTGCAGGACAGCTACGAGCAGTACTTC.

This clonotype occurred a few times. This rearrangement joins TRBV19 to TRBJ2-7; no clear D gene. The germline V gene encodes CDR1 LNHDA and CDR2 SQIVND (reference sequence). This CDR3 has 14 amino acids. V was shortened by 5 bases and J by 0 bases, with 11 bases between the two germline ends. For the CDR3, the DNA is TGTGCCAGTAGTCCCATACGGAGCTCCTACGAGCAGTACTTC. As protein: CASSPIRSSYEQYF.

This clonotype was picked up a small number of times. This chain's CDR3 is CASSPQGVAGVYEQFF. The CDR3 nucleotides read TGCGCCAGCAGCCCTCAAGGGGTAGCGGGAGTATATGAGCAGTTCTTC. The chain has TRBV5-1 and TRBJ2-1; 9 bases are shared with TRBD2. J lost 8 bases, V lost 4 bases, and 13 bases had no gene match. The CDR3 length is 16 residues. Germline V lookup: CDR1 SGHRS, CDR2 YFSETQ.

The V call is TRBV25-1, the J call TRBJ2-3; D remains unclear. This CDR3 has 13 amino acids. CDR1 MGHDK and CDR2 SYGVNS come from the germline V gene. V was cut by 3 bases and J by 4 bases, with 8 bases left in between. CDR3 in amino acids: CASSDGVADTQYF. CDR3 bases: TGTGCCAGCAGTGATGGTGTCGCAGATACGCAGTATTTT.

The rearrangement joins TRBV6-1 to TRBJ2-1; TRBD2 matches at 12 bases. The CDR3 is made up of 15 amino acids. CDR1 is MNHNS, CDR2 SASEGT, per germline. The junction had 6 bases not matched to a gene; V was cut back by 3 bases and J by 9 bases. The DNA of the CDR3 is TGTGCCAGCAGTGACAGACTAGCGGGAGAAGGTGAGCAGTTCTTC. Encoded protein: CASSDRLAGEGEQFF.

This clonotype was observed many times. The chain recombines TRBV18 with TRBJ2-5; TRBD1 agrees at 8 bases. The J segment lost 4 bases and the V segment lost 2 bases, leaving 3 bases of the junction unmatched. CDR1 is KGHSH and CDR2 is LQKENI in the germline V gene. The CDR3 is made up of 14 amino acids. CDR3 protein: CASSPAGGVETQYF. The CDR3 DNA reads TGTGCCAGCTCACCAGCAGGGGGCGTAGAGACCCAGTACTTC.

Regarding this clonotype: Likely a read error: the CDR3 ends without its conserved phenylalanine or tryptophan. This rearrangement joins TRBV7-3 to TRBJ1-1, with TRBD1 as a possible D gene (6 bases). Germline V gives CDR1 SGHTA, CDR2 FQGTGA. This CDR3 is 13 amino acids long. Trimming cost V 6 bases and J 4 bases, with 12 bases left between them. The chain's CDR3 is CASRPGGGTEAFS. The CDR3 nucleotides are TGTGCCAGCAGGCCTGGAGGGGGCACTGAAGCTTTCTCT.

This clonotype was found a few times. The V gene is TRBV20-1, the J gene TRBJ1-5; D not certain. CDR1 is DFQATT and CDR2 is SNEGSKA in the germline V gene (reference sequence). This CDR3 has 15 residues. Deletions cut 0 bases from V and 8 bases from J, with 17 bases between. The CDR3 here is CSARDGSKVIKPQHF. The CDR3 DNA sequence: TGCAGTGCTAGAGATGGCAGTAAAGTCATCAAGCCCCAGCATTTT.

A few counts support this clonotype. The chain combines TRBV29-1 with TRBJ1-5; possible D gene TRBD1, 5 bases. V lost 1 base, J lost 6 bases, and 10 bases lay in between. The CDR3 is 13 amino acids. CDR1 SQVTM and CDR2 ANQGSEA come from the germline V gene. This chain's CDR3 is CSVEARVGQPQHF. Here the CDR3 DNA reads TGCAGCGTTGAAGCCAGGGTAGGTCAGCCCCAGCATTTT. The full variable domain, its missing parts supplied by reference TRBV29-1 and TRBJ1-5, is SAVISQKPSRDICQRGTSLTIQCQVDSQVTMMFWYRQQPGQSLTLIATANQGSEATYESGFVIDKFPISRPNLTFSTLTVSNMSPEDSSIYLCSVEARVGQPQHFGDGTRLSIL.

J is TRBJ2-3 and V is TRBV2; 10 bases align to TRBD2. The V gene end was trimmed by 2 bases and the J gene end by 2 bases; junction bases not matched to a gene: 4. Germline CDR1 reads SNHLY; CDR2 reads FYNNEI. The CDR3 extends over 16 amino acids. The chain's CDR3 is CASSELLAGITDTQYF. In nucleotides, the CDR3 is TGTGCCAGCAGTGAACTACTAGCGGGGATCACAGATACGCAGTATTTT.

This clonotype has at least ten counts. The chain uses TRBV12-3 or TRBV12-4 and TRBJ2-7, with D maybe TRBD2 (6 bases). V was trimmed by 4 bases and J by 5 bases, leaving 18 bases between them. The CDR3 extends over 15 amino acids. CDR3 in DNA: TGTGCCAGCAGTTCCTATGTCATTAGCGGCAACGAGCAGTACTTC. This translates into CASSSYVISGNEQYF.

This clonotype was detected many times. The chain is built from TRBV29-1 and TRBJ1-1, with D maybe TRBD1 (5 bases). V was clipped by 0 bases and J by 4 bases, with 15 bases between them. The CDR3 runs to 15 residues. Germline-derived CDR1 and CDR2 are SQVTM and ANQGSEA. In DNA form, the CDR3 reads TGCAGCGTTGAAGATCTGGTGGGGGTAGGCACTGAAGCTTTCTTT. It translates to CSVEDLVGVGTEAFF.

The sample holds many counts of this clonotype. The CDR3 reads CASSIDQRGTYEQYF. DNA for the CDR3: TGTGCCAGCAGCATTGACCAGCGGGGCACCTACGAGCAGTACTTC. This chain uses TRBV6-1 with TRBJ2-7; 7 nucleotides line up with TRBD2. Losses at the gene ends were 6 bases for V and 2 bases for J; bases not matched to a gene: 10. The CDR3 consists of 15 residues. The germline V gene encodes CDR1 MNHNS and CDR2 SASEGT.

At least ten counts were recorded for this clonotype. CDR3 sequence (DNA): TGTGCCACCAGTGATACTAGCGGGAGATCCTACAATGAGCAGTTCTTC. It translates to CATSDTSGRSYNEQFF. The chain links TRBV24-1 to TRBJ2-1, with 11 bases identical to TRBD2. CDR1 is KGHDR, CDR2 SFDVKD, per germline. V shed 3 bases and J 1 base; nucleotides not matched to a gene: 1. The CDR3 runs 16 residues.

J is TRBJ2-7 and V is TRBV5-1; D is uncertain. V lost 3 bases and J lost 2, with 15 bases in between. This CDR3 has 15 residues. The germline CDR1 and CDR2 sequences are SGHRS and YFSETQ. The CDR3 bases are TGCGCCAGCAGCTCCCACCCGGGTTCGGCCTACGAGCAGTACTTC. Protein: CASSSHPGSAYEQYF.

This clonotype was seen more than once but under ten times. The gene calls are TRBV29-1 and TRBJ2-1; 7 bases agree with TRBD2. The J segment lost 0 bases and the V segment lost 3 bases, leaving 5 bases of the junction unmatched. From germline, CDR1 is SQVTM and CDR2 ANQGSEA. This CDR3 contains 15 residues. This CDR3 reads CSVDSGDSSYNEQFF. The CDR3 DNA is TGCAGCGTTGACAGCGGGGATAGCTCCTACAATGAGCAGTTCTTC.

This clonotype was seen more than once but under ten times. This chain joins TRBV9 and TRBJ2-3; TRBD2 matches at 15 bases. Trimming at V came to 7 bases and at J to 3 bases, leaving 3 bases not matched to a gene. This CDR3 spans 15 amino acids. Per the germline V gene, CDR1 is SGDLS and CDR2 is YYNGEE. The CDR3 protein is CASEGLAGGTDTQYF. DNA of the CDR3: TGTGCCAGCGAGGGACTAGCGGGAGGAACAGATACGCAGTATTTT.

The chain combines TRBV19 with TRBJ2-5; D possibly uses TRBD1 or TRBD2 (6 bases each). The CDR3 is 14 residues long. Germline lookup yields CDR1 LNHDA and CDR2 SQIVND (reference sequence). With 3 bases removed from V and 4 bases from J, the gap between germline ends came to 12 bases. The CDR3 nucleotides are TGTGCCAGTAGTATTTCGGGGGCCGCAGAGACCCAGTACTTC. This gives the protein CASSISGAAETQYF.

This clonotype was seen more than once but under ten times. The CDR3 protein is CASSQDVDWGEAQETQYF. DNA for the CDR3: TGTGCCAGCAGCCAAGATGTTGACTGGGGGGAGGCCCAAGAGACCCAGTACTTC. The chain joins TRBV4-2 to TRBJ2-5, with D possibly matching TRBD2 (6 bases). The V gene lost 0 bases and the J gene lost 1 base, with 18 bases spanning the gap. CDR1 and CDR2 (germline): LGHNA, YNFKEQ. The CDR3 is 18 residues long.

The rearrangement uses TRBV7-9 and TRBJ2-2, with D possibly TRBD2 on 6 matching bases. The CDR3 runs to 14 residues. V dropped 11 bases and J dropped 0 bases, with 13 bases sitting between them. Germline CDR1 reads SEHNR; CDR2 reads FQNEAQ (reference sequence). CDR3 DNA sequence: TGTGCCCGATCCGGGACTTCGAACACCGGGGAGCTGTTTTTT. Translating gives CARSGTSNTGELFF. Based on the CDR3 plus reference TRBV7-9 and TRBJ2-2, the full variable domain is DTGVSQNPRHKITKRGQNVTFRCDPISEHNRLYWYRQTLGQGPEFLTYFQNEAQLEKSRLLSDRFSAERPKGSFSTLEIQRTEQGDSAMYLCARSGTSNTGELFFGEGSRLTVL.

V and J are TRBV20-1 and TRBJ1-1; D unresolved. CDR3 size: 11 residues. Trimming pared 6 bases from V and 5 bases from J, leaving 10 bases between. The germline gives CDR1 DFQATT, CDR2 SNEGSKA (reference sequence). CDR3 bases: TGCAGTGCCCTTGGCGGGACTGAAGCTTTCTTT. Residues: CSALGGTEAFF.